This TCR beta chain was obtained from a study of human T cells and chemical hapten exposure. Across the whole study: There were weekly diphenylcyclopropenone doses to the scalp for patients throughout the roughly 22-week study. Upper-back patch tests with 0.01% DPC were read at 6 days.

CDR1 LGHDT and CDR2 YNNKEL come from the germline V gene (reference sequence). The CDR3 totals 15 residues. V lost 0 bases to trimming and J lost 9 bases, with 17 bases between them. This clonotype was seen only a few times. Time point given: patch test 3, about 24 weeks after DPC sensitization. Regarding treatment: therapeutic diphenylcyclopropenone sensitization with weekly scalp DPC. Via MiXCR, TCRdb re-called the RACE reads, giving one row per CDR3 protein. This sample yields about 82,000 distinct CDR3 sequences, of which 13% are seen a single time; 5.7% belongs to the top ten. The rearrangement joins TRBV3-1 to TRBJ1-1; D is undetermined. The receptor comes from a woman aged 50 to 60 with alopecia areata. Some clones in this sample may be carry-over from other donors' samples. The sequenced sample was whole blood, obtained in connection with sensitization to the hapten diphenylcyclopropenone (DPC). CDR3 region: CASSQDPAATRKAFF. The CDR3, as DNA: TGTGCCAGCAGCCAAGATCCGGCAGCTACCAGGAAAGCTTTCTTT.